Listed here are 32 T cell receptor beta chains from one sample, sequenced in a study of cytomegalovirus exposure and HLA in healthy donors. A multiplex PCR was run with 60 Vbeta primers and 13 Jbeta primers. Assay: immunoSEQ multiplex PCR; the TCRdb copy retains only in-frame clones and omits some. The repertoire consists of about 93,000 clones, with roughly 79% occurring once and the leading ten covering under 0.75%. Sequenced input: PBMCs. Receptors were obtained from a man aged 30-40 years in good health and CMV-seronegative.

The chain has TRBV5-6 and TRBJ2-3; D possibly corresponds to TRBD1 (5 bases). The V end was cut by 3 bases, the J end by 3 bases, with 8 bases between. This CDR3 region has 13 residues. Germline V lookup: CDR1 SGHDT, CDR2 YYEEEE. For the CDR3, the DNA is TGTGCCAGCAGCTCGACAGTTACAGATACGCAGTATTTT. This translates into CASSSTVTDTQYF. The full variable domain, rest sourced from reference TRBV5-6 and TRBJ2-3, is DAGVTQSPTHLIKTRGQQVTLRCSPKSGHDTVSWYQQALGQGPQFIFQYYEEEERQRGNFPDRFSGHQFPNYSSELNVNALLLGDSALYLCASSSTVTDTQYFGPGTRLTVL.

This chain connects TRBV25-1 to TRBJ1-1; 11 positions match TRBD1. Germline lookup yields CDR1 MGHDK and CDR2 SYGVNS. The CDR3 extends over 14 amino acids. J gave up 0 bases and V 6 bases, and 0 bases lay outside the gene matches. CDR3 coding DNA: TGTGCCAGCAGGGACAGGGGGCTGAACACTGAAGCTTTCTTT. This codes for CASRDRGLNTEAFF.

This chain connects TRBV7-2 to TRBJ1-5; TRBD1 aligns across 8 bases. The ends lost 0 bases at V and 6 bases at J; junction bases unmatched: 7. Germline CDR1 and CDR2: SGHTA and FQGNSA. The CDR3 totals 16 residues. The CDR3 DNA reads TGTGCCAGCAGCTTAGCGGTCGGACAGGGTCGTCAGCCCCAGCATTTT. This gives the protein CASSLAVGQGRQPQHF.

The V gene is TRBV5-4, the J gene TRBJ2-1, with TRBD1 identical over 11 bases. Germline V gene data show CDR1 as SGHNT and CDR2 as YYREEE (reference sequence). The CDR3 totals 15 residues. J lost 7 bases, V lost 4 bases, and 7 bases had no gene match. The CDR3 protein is CASSRGQGAPNEQFF. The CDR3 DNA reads TGTGCCAGCAGCCGTGGACAGGGGGCCCCTAATGAGCAGTTCTTC.

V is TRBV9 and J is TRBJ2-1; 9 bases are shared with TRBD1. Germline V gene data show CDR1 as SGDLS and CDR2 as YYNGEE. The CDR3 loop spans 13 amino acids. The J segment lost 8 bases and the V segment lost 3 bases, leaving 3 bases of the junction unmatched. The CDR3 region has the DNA TGTGCCAGCAGCGAAGGACAGGGGTATGAGCAGTTCTTC. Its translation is CASSEGQGYEQFF.

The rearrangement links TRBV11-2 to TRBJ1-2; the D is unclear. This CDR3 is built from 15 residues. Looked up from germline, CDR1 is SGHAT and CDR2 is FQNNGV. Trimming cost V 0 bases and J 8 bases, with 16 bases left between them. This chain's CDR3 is CASSLDLSRSRGYTF. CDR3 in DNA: TGTGCCAGCAGCTTAGATTTGTCGAGGTCGCGGGGCTACACCTTC.

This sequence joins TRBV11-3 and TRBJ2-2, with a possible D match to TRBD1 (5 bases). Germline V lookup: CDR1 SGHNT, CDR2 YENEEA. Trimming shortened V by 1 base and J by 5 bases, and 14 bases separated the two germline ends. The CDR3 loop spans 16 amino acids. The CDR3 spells CASSLVLGARTGELFF. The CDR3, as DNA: TGTGCCAGCAGCTTAGTTCTAGGGGCGCGGACCGGGGAGCTGTTTTTT.

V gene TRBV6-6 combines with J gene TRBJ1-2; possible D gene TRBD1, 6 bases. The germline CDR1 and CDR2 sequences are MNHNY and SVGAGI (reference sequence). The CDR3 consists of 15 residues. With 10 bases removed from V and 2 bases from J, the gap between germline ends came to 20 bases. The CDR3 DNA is TGTGCCACTGAGGGGGATAGTCTGGGCAACTATGGCTACACCTTC. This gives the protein CATEGDSLGNYGYTF.

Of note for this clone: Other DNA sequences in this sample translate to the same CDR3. The CDR3 region is CASSYSNRNTEAFF. Here the CDR3 DNA reads TGTGCCAGCAGTTACTCGAACAGGAACACTGAAGCTTTCTTT. V is TRBV6-6 and J is TRBJ1-1; D call uncertain. CDR1 is MNHNY and CDR2 is SVGAGI in the germline V gene (reference sequence). The CDR3 length is 14 residues. Trimming took off 0 bases at V and 1 base at J, with 6 bases between the two ends.

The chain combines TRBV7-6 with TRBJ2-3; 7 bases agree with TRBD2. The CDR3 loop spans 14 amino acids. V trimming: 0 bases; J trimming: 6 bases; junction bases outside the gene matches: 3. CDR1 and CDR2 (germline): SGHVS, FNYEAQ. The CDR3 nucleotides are TGTGCCAGCAGCTTAGCGGGAGGGATCGATACGCAGTATTTT. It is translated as CASSLAGGIDTQYF. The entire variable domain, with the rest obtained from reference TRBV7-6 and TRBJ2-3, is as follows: GAGVSQSPRYKVTKRGQDVALRCDPISGHVSLYWYRQALGQGPEFLTYFNYEAQQDKSGLPNDRFSAERPEGSISTLTIQRTEQRDSAMYRCASSLAGGIDTQYFGPGTRLTVL.

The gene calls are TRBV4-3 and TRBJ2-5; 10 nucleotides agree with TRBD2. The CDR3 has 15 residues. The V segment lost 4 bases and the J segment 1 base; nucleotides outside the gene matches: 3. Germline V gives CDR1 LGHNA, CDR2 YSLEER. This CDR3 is CASSLSGGSQETQYF. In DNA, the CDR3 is TGCGCCAGCAGCCTTAGCGGGGGGTCCCAAGAGACCCAGTACTTC.

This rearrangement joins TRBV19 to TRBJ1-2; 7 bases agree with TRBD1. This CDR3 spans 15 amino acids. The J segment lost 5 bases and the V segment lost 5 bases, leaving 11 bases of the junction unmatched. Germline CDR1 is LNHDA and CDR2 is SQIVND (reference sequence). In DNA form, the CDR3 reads TGTGCCAGTAGTCGACTTACAGGGGTACAATATGGCTACACCTTC. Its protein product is CASSRLTGVQYGYTF.

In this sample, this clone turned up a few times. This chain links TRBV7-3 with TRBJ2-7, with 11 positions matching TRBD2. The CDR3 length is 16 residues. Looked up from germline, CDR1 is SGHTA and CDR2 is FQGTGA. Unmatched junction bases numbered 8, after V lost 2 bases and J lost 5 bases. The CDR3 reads CASSLVAGGRGNEQYF. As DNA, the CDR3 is TGTGCCAGCAGCTTAGTAGCGGGGGGGCGTGGGAACGAGCAGTACTTC.

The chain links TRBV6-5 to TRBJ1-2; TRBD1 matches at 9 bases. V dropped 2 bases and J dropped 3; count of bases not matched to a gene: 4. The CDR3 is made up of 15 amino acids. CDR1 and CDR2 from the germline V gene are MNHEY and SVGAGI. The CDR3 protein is CASSYGTGTDYGYTF. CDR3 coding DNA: TGTGCCAGCAGTTACGGGACAGGGACGGACTATGGCTACACCTTC.

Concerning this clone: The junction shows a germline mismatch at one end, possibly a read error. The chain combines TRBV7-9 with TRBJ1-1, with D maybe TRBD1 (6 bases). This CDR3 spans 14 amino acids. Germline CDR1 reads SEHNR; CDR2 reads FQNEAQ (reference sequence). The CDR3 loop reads CAGSFGQLNTEAFF. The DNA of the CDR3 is TGTGCCGGCAGCTTCGGACAGTTGAACACTGAAGCTTTCTTT.

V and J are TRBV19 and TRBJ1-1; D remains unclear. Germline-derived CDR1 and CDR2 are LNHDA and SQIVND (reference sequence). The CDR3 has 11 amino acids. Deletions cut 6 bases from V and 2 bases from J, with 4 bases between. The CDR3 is CASRANTEAFF. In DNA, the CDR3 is TGTGCCAGTAGGGCTAACACTGAAGCTTTCTTT.

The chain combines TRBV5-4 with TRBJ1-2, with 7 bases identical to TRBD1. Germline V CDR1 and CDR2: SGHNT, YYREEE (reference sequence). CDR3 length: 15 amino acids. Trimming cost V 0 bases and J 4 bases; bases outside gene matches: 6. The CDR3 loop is CASSLDRGGSYGYTF. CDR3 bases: TGTGCCAGCAGCTTGGACAGGGGTGGCAGCTATGGCTACACCTTC.

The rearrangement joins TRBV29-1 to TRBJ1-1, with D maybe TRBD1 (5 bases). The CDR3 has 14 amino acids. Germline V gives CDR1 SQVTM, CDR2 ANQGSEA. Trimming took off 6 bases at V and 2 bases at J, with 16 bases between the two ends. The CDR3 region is CSVIETGFNTEAFF. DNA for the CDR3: TGCAGCGTGATTGAAACAGGATTCAACACTGAAGCTTTCTTT.

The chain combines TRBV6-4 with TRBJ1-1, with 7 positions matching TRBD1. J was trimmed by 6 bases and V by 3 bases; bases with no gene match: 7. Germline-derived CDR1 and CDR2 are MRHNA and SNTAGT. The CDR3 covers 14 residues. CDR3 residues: CASSERQGLAEAFF. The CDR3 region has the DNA TGTGCCAGCAGTGAACGACAGGGTTTGGCTGAAGCTTTCTTT.

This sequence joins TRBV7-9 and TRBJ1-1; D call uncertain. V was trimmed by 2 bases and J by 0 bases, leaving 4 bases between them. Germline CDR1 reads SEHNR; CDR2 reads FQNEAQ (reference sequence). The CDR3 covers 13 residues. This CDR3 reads CASSLSVNTEAFF. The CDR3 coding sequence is TGTGCCAGCAGCTTATCGGTGAACACTGAAGCTTTCTTT.

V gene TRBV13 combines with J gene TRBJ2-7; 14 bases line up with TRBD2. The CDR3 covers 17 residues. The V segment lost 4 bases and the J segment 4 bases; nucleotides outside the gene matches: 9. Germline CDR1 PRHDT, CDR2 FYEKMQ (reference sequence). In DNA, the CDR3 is TGTGCCAGCAGCTCAAGAGGACTAGCGGGAGGCCGATACGAGCAGTACGTC. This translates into CASSSRGLAGGRYEQYV.

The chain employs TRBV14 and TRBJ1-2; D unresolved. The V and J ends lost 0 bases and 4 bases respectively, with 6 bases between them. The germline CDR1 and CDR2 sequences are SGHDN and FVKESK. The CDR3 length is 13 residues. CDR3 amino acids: CASSQDIGYGYTF. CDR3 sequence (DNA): TGTGCCAGCAGCCAAGACATCGGCTATGGCTACACCTTC.

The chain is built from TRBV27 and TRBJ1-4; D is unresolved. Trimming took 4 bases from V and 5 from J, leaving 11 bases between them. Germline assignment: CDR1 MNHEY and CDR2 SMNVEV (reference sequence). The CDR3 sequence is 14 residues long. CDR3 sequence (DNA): TGTGCCAGCAGTTCCCCGGGGTTGAATGAAAAACTGTTTTTT. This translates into CASSSPGLNEKLFF. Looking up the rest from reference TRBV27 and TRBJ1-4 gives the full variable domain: EAQVTQNPRYLITVTGKKLTVTCSQNMNHEYMSWYRQDPGLGLRQIYYSMNVEVTDKGDVPEGYKVSRKEKRNFPLILESPSPNQTSLYFCASSSPGLNEKLFFGSGTQLSVL.

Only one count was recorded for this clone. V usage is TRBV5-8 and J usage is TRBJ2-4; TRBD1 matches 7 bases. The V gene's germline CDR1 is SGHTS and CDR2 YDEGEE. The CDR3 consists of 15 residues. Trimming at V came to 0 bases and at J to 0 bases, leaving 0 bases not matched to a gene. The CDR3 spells CASSLGDRAKNIQYF. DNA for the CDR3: TGTGCCAGCAGCTTGGGGGACAGAGCCAAAAACATTCAGTACTTC. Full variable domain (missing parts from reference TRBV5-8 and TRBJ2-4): EAGVTQSPTHLIKTRGQQATLRCSPISGHTSVYWYQQALGLGLQFLLWYDEGEERNRGNFPPRFSGRQFPNYSSELNVNALELEDSALYLCASSLGDRAKNIQYFGAGTRLSVL.

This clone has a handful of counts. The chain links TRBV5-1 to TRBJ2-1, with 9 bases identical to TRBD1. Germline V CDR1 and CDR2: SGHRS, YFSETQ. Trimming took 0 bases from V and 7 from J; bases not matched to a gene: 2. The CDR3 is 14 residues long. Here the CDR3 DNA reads TGCGCCAGCAGCTTGGTGACAGGGGGAAATGAGCAGTTCTTC. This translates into CASSLVTGGNEQFF.

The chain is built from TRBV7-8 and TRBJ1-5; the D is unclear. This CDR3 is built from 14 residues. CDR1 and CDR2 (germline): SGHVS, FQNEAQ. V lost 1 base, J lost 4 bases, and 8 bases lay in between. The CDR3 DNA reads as TGTGCCAGCAGCTTAGGGGCTCAAAATCAGCCCCAGCATTTT. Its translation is CASSLGAQNQPQHF.

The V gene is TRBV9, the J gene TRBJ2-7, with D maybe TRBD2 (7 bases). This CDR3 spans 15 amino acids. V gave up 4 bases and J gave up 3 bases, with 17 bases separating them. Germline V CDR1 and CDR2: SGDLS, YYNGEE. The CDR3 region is CASSRGGVTHYEQYF. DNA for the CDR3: TGTGCCAGCAGCAGGGGGGGGGTAACACACTACGAGCAGTACTTC.

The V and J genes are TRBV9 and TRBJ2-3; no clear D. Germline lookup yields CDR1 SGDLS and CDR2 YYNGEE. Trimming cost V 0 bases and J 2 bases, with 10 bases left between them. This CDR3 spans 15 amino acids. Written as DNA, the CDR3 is TGTGCCAGCAGCGTAGTGGGTACTAACACAGATACGCAGTATTTT. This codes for CASSVVGTNTDTQYF.

The CDR3 reads CASNHGDTQDTQYF. The CDR3 DNA reads as TGTGCCAGCAACCACGGGGACACGCAAGATACGCAGTATTTT. The V and J genes are TRBV6-5 and TRBJ2-3; tentative D call: TRBD1 (6 bases). Germline loops: CDR1 MNHEY, CDR2 SVGAGI. The CDR3 covers 14 residues. V was cut by 7 bases and J by 5 bases, with 16 bases left in between.

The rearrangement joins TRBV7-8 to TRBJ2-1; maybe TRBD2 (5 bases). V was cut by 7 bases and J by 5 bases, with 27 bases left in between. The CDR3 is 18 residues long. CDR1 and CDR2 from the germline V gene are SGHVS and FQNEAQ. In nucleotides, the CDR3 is TGTGCCAGCACCATACTAGGGCCACAAATAACTCGGGACAATGAGCAGTTCTTC. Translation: CASTILGPQITRDNEQFF. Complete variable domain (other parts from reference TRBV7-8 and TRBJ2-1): GAGVSQSPRYKVAKRGQDVALRCDPISGHVSLFWYQQALGQGPEFLTYFQNEAQLDKSGLPSDRFFAERPEGSVSTLKIQRTQQEDSAVYLCASTILGPQITRDNEQFFGPGTRLTVL.

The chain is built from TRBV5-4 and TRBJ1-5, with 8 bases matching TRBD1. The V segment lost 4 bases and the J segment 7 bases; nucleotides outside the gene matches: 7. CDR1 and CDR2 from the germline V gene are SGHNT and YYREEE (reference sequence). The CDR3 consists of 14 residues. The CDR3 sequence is CASSKDRDDQPQHF. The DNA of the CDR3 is TGTGCCAGCAGCAAGGACAGGGATGACCAGCCCCAGCATTTT.

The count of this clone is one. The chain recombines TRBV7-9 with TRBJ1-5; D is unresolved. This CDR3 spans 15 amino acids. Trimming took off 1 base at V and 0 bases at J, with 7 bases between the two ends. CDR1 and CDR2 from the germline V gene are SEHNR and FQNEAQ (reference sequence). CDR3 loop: CASSLGGDSNQPQHF. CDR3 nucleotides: TGTGCCAGCAGCTTAGGAGGAGATAGCAATCAGCCCCAGCATTTT.